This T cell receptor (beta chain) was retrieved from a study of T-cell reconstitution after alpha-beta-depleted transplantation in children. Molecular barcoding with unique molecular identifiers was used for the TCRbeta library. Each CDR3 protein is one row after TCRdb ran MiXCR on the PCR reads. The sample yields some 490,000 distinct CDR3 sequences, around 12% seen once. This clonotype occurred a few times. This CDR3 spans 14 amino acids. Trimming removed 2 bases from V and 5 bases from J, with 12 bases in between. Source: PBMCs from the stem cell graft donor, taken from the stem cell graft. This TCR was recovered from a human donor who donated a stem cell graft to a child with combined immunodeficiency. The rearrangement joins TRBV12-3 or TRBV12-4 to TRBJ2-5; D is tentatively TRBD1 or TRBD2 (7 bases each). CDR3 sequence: CASSLIQGGETQYF. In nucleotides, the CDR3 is TGTGCCAGCAGTTTAATCCAGGGGGGGGAGACCCAGTACTTC.